This TCR beta chain was sequenced in a study of CD8 T cells in ankylosing spondylitis. Study results and limitations: Clones that were linked to disease were CD8+ and were relatively rare in peripheral blood. There was reportedly significant enrichment of clones that were disease-linked in matched ankylosing spondylitis synovial fluid. A TCR beta motif made of 7 to 9 highly homologous variants seemed typical of ankylosing spondylitis blood.

TCRdb recomputed calls from the 5' RACE reads with MiXCR, one row per CDR3 protein. The repertoire holds 100,000 to 150,000 distinct CDR3 sequences, with 7% to 10% as singletons. In this sample, this clonotype turned up many times. Antigen: not known. The sequenced sample was blood, either unsorted or a sorted T cell fraction (not recorded which). The clonotype was recovered from a male donor with ankylosing spondylitis or in good health (not recorded which).

The DNA for the CDR3 is TGCGCCAGCAGCGTCGGGACCCAGGGACCAAAGGAGACCCAGTACTTC. It codes for CASSVGTQGPKETQYF. V usage is TRBV5-1 and J usage is TRBJ2-5; either TRBD1 or TRBD2 may supply D (5 bases each). From germline, CDR1 is SGHRS and CDR2 YFSETQ. There are 16 residues in the CDR3. V was cut by 4 bases and J by 5 bases, with 21 bases left in between.